This T cell receptor beta chain is drawn from a study of neoadjuvant nivolumab and ipilimumab in lung cancer. With respect to this clone: The antigen remains undetermined.

Measured with immunoSEQ multiplex PCR; TCRdb has only the in-frame clones, and not every one. Of about 23,000 clones in the sample, approximately 77% were seen once. The V gene end was trimmed by 4 bases and the J gene end by 6 bases; junction bases not matched to a gene: 16. CDR3 length equals 18 residues. Germline V CDR1 and CDR2: KGHSH, LQKENI. General study results and limits: From pretherapy to surgery, tumor richness and clonality rose with dual therapy. Resected tumors had greater TCR richness and clonality than uninvolved lung. Resected-tumor TCR richness correlated positively with pretherapy blood richness.

This TCR was sampled from an adult with non-small cell lung cancer. This chain uses TRBV18 with TRBJ2-1; 9 bases map to TRBD1. This specimen was peripheral blood, taken before neoadjuvant nivolumab, alone or with ipilimumab. The CDR3: CASSLTPRNRGRRNEQFF. The CDR3 nucleotides are TGTGCCAGCTCACTCACTCCGCGAAACAGGGGGCGCCGCAATGAGCAGTTCTTC.